This T cell receptor (beta chain) was identified during a study of blood T cell repertoires in COVID-19. The protocol was immunoSEQ multiplex PCR, while the TCRdb copy is restricted to in-frame clones and leaves out a portion. Here the sample spans about 19,000 clones, approximately 91% being singletons. V was clipped by 7 bases and J by 6 bases, with 21 bases between them. Per the germline V gene, CDR1 is MNHEY and CDR2 is SVGAGI. The CDR3 spans 15 residues. Sequenced material: peripheral blood. The chain carries TRBV6-5 and TRBJ1-1; D possibly corresponds to TRBD1 (6 bases). The source is a human donor in a cohort sampled during active COVID-19. The CDR3 bases are TGTGCCAGCACCAAGGTGGTGGGGGGGCTCGCTGAAGCTTTCTTT. It translates to CASTKVVGGLAEAFF.